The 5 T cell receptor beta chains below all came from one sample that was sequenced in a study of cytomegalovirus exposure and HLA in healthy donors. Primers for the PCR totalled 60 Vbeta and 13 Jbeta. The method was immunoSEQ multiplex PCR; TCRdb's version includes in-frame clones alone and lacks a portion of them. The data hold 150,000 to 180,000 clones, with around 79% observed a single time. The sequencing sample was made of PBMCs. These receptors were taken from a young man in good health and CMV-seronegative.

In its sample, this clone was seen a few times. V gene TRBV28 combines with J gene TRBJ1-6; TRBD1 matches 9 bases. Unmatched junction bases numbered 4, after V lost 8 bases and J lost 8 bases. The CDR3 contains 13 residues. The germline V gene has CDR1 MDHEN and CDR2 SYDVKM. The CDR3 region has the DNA TGTGCCAGCCAGGGACAGGGTGATTCACCCCTCCACTTT. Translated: CASQGQGDSPLHF.

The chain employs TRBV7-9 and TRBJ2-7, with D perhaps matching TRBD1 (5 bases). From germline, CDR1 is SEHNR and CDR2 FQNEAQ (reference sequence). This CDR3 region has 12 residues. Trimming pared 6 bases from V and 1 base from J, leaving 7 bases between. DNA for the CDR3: TGTGCCAGCAGTCAGGGTTCCTACGAGCAGTACTTC. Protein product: CASSQGSYEQYF.

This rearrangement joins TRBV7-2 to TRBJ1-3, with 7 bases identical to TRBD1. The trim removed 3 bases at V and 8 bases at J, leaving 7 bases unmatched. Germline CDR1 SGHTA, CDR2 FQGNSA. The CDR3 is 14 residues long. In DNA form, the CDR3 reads TGTGCCAGCAGCTTGACCGGGACAGCGGACACCATATATTTT. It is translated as CASSLTGTADTIYF.

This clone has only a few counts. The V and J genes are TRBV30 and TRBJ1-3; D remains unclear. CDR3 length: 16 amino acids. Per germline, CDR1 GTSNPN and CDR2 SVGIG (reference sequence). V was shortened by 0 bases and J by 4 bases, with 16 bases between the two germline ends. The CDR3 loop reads CAWSVYVGVLGNTIYF. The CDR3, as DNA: TGTGCCTGGAGTGTGTACGTCGGGGTACTGGGAAACACCATATATTTT.

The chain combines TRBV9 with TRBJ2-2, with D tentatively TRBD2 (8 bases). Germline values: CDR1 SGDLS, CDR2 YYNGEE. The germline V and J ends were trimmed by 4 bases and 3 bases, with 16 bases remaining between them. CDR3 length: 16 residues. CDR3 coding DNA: TGTGCCAGCAGCCCCGGGAGGGGGCTAGACACCGGGGAGCTGTTTTTT. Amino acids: CASSPGRGLDTGELFF.